This T cell receptor (beta chain) comes out of a study of cytomegalovirus exposure and HLA in healthy donors. A remark on this clone: The target antigen is unknown.

Amplification used 60 Vbeta primers and 13 Jbeta primers. The table came from immunoSEQ multiplex PCR; TCRdb's copy has only in-frame clones and leaves some out. This table has 100,000 or so clones, 67% appearing once. General study findings and limits: For most TCR beta V segments, an earlier analysis put the productive rate at about 87% or about 30% of the time.

Germline V lookup: CDR1 SGHNT, CDR2 YYREEE (reference sequence). Deletions cut 1 base from V and 5 bases from J, with 12 bases between. CDR3 size: 14 residues. The chain employs TRBV5-4 and TRBJ2-5, with a possible D match to TRBD1 (6 bases). The material sequenced was PBMCs. This TCR derives from a man aged 25 to 40 in good health and CMV-seronegative. In DNA, the CDR3 is TGTGCCAGCAGCTTGTGGCAGGGGTACGAGACCCAGTACTTC. It translates to CASSLWQGYETQYF. The full variable domain, its missing parts supplied by reference TRBV5-4 and TRBJ2-5, is ETGVTQSPTHLIKTRGQQVTLRCSSQSGHNTVSWYQQALGQGPQFIFQYYREEENGRGNFPPRFSGLQFPNYSSELNVNALELDDSALYLCASSLWQGYETQYFGPGTRLLVL.